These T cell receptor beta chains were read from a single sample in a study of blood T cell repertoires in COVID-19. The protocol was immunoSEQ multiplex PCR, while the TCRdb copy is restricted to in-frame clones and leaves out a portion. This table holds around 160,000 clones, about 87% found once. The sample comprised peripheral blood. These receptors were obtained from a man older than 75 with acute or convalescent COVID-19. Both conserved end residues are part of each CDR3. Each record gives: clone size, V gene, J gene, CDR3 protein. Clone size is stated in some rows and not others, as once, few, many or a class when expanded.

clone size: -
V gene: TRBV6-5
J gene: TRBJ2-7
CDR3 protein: CAASRGPYEQYF

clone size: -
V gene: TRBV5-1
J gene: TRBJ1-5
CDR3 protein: CASSLAGGSQPQHF

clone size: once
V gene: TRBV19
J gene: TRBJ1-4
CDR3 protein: CASSIEPSVEKLFF

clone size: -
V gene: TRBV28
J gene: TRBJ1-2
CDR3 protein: CASSQDRGRVYGYTF

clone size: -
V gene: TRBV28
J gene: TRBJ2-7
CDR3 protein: CASSPLAGGPYEQYF

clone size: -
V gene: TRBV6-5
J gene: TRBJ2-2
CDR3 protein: CASSYSVMRGPGELFF

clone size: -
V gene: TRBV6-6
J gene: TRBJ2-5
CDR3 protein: CASRREGQGQETQYF

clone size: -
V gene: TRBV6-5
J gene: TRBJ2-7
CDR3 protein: CASSHESGEQYF

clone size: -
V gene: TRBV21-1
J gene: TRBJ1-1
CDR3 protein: CASSGGGRNTEAFF

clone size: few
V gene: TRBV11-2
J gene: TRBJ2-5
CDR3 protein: CASSLVYGRVGYQETQYF

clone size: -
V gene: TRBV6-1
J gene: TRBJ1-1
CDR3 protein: CASSGGRRTGGMNTEAFF

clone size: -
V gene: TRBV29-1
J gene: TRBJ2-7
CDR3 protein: CSVEGRGGYSYEQYF

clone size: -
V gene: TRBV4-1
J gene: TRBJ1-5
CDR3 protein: CASSPGGFSNQPQHF

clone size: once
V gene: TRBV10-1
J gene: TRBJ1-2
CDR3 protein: CASRMTGFYGYTF

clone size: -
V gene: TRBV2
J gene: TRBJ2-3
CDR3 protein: CASSPHGVQASPDTQYF

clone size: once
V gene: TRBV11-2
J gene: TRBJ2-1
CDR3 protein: CASSFLFSGTSYNEQFF